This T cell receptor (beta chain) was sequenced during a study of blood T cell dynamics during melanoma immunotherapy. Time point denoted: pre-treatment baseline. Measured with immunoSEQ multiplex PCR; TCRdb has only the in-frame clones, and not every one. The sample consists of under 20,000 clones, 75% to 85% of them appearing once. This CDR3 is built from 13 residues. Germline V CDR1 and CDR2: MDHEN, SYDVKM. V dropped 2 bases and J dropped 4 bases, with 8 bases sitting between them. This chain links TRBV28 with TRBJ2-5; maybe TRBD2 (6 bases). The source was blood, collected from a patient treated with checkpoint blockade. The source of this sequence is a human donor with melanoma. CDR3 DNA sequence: TGTGCCAGCAGTTTACTCGGGGGAGAGACCCAGTACTTC. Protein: CASSLLGGETQYF.